This T cell receptor (beta chain) originates from a study of T cells after yellow fever vaccination. TCRdb passed the 5' RACE reads through MiXCR, listing each CDR3 protein once. There are 450,000 to 650,000 distinct CDR3 sequences in the sample; about 14% occur only once, and around 15% lies in the top ten. The CDR3 has 14 amino acids. This clonotype has a handful of counts. The clonotype originates from a man aged 25-45 years who received the YFV17D yellow fever vaccine. The rearrangement joins TRBV21-1 to TRBJ1-2. TRBV21-1 is marked as a pseudogene. Sequences were derived from PBMCs, sampled on the day of the yellow fever booster vaccination. CDR3 in DNA: TGTGCCAGCAGCAAAGGTGGGGGAGGGACTGGCTACACCTTC. This gives the protein CASSKGGGGTGYTF.